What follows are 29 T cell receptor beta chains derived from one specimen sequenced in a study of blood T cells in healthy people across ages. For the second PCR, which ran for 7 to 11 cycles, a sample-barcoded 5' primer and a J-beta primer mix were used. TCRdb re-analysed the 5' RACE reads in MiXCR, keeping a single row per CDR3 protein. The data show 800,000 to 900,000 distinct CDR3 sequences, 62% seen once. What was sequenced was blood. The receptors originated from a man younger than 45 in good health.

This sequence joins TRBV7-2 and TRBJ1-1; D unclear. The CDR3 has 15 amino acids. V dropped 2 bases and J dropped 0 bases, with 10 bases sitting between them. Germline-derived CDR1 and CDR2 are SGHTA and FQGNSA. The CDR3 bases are TGTGCCAGCAGCTTATGGCAGAATATGAACACTGAAGCTTTCTTT. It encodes CASSLWQNMNTEAFF.

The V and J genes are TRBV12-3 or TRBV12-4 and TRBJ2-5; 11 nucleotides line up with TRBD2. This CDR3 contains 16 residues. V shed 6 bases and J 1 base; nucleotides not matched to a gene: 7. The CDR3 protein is CASSLSSGGFQETQYF. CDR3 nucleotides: TGTGCCAGCAGCCTTTCTAGCGGGGGGTTCCAAGAGACCCAGTACTTC.

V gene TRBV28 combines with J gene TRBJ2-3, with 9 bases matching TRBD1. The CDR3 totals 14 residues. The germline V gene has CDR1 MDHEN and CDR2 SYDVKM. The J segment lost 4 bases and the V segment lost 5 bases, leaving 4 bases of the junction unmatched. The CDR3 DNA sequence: TGTGCCAGCAGTCAAGGACAGGGGCCAGATACGCAGTATTTT. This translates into CASSQGQGPDTQYF.

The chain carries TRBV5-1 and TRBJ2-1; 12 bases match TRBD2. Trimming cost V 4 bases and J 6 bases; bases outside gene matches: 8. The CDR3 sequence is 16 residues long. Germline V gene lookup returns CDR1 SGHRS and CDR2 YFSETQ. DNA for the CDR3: TGCGCCAGCAGCCCCACTAGCGGGGGGATTTTCAATGAGCAGTTCTTC. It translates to CASSPTSGGIFNEQFF. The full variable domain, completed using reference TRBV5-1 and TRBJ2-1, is KAGVTQTPRYLIKTRGQQVTLSCSPISGHRSVSWYQQTPGQGLQFLFEYFSETQRNKGNFPGRFSGRQFSNSRSEMNVSTLELGDSALYLCASSPTSGGIFNEQFFGPGTRLTVL.

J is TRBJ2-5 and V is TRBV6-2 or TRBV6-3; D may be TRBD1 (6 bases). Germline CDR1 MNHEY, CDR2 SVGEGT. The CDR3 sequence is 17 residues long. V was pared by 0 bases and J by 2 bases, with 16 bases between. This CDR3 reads CASSYSLDTGIQETQYF. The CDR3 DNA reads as TGTGCCAGCAGTTACTCGCTAGACACAGGGATTCAAGAGACCCAGTACTTC.

CDR3 sequence reads: CASRLLGVDNEQFF. DNA for the CDR3: TGTGCCAGCAGGCTACTAGGAGTCGACAATGAGCAGTTCTTC. This chain connects TRBV27 to TRBJ2-1, with D possibly matching TRBD2 (5 bases). V was cut by 6 bases and J by 5 bases, with 14 bases left in between. The CDR3 extends over 14 amino acids. Germline CDR1 MNHEY, CDR2 SMNVEV (reference sequence).

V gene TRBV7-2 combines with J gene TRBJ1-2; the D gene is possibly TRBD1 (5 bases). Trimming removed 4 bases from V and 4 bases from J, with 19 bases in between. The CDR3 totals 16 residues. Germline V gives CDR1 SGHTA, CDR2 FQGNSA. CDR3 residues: CASSSQGWERGYGYTF. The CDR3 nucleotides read TGTGCCAGCAGCTCCCAGGGATGGGAAAGGGGCTATGGCTACACCTTC.

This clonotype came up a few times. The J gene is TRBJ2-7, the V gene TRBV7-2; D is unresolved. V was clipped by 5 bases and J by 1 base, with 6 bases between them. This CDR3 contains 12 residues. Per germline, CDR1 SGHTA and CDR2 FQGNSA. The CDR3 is CASSHGSYEQYF. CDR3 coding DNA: TGTGCCAGCAGCCACGGTTCCTACGAGCAGTACTTC. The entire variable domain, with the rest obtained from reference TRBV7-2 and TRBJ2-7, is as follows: GAGVSQSPSNKVTEKGKDVELRCDPISGHTALYWYRQSLGQGLEFLIYFQGNSAPDKSGLPSDRFSAERTGGSVSTLTIQRTQQEDSAVYLCASSHGSYEQYFGPGTRLTVT.

CDR3 sequence (DNA): TGTGCCAGTAGGCTCGGGATTCTGGAACACAATGAGCAGTTCTTC. Translated, it gives CASRLGILEHNEQFF. The chain employs TRBV19 and TRBJ2-1; maybe TRBD2 (5 bases). The CDR3 is 15 amino acids. V was trimmed by 6 bases and J by 5 bases, leaving 17 bases between them. Germline V gives CDR1 LNHDA, CDR2 SQIVND (reference sequence).

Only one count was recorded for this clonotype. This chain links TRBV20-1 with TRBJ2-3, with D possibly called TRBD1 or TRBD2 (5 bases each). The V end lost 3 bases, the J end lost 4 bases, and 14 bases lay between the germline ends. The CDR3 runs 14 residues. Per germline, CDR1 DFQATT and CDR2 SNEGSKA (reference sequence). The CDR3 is CSASQGEVSDTQYF. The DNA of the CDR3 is TGCAGTGCTAGTCAGGGAGAAGTTTCAGATACGCAGTATTTT.

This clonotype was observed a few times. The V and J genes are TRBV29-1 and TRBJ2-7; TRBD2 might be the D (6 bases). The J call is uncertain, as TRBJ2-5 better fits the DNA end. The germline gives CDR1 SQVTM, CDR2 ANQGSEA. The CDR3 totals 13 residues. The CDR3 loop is CSAARLGEETQYF. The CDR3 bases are TGCAGCGCCGCCCGACTAGGAGAAGAGACCCAGTACTTC.

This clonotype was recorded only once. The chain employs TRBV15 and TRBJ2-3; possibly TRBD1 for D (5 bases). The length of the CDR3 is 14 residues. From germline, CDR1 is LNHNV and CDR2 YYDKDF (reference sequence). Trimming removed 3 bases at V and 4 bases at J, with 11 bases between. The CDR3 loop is CATSSELGADTQYF. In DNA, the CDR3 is TGTGCCACCAGCAGTGAGCTAGGGGCAGATACGCAGTATTTT.

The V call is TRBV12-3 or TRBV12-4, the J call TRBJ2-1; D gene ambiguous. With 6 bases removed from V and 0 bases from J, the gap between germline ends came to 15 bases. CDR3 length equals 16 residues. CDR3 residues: CASSPGPARSYNEQFF. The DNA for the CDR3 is TGTGCCAGCAGCCCCGGCCCAGCCCGCTCCTACAATGAGCAGTTCTTC.

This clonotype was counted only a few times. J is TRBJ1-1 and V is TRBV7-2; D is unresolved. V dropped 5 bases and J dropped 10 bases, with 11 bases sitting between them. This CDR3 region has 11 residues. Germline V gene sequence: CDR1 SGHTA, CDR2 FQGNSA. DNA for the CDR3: TGTGCCAGCAGCCCTAGACATGGAGCTTTCTTT. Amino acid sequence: CASSPRHGAFF.

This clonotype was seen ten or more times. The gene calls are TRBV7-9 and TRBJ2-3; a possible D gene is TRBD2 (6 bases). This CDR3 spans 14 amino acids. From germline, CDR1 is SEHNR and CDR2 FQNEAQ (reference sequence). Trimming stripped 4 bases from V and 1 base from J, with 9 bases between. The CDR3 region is CASSSLARTDTQYF. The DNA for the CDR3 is TGTGCCAGCAGCTCCCTAGCGCGCACAGATACGCAGTATTTT.

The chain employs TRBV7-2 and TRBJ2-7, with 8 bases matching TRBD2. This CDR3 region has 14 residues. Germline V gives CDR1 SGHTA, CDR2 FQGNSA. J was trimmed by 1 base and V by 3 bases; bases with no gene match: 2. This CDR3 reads CASSLGLVSYEQYF. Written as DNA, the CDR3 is TGTGCCAGCAGCTTGGGACTAGTTTCCTACGAGCAGTACTTC.

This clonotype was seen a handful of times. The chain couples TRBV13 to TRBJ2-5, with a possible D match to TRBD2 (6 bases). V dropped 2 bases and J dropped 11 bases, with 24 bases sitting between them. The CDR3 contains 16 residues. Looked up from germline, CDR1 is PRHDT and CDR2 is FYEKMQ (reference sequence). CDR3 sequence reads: CASSLSLGTLSGEQYF. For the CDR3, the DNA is TGTGCCAGCAGCTTATCCTTAGGGACCCTCTCGGGAGAGCAGTACTTC.

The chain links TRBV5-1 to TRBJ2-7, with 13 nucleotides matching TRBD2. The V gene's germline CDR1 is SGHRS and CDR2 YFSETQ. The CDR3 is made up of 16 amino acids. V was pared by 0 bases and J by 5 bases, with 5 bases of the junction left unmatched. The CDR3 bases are TGCGCCAGCAGCTTGGGGACTAGCGGGAGATGGGACGAGCAGTACTTC. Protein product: CASSLGTSGRWDEQYF.

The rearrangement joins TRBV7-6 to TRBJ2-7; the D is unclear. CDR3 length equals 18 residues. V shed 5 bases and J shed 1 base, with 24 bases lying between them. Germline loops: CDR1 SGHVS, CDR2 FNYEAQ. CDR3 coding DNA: TGTGCCAGCAGCCCCTTTCTACCCCTGGCAGGAGATTCCTACGAGCAGTACTTC. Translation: CASSPFLPLAGDSYEQYF.

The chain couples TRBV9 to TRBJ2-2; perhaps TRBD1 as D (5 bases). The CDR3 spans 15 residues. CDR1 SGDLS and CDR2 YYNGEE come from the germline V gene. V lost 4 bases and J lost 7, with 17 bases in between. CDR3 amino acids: CASSPRTGGGGELFF. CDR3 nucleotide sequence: TGTGCCAGCAGCCCTAGAACAGGCGGCGGCGGGGAGCTGTTTTTT.

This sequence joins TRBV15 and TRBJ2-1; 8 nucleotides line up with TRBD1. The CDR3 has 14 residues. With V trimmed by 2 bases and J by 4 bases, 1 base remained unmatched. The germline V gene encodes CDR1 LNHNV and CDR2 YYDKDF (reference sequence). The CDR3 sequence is CATSRWDRYNEQFF. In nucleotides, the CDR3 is TGTGCCACCAGCAGATGGGACAGGTACAATGAGCAGTTCTTC.

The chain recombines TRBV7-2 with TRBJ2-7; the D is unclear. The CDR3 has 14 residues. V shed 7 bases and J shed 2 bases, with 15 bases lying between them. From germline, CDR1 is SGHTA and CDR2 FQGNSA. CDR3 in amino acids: CASTWKGGPYEQYF. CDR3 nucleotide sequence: TGTGCCAGCACCTGGAAGGGTGGCCCCTACGAGCAGTACTTC.

The DNA of the CDR3 is TGTGCCAGCAGCCCGGACTCCCGAGAGACCCAGTACTTC. Residues: CASSPDSRETQYF. The chain employs TRBV4-2 and TRBJ2-5; possibly TRBD2 for D (5 bases). CDR3 length: 13 residues. V lost 4 bases, J lost 4 bases, and 10 bases lay in between. Germline V gives CDR1 LGHNA, CDR2 YNFKEQ.

The CDR3 reads CASSSDRPSTDTQYF. The DNA of the CDR3 is TGTGCCAGCAGCTCGGACAGGCCTAGCACAGATACGCAGTATTTT. The J gene is TRBJ2-3, the V gene TRBV5-5; 7 nucleotides align to TRBD1. CDR3 size: 15 residues. Germline assignment: CDR1 SGHKS and CDR2 YYEKEE (reference sequence). V shed 3 bases and J 0 bases; nucleotides not matched to a gene: 4.

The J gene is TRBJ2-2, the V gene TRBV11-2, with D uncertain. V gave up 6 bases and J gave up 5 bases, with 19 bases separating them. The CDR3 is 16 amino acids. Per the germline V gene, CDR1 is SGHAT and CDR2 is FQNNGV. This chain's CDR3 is CASRQTPRTETGELFF. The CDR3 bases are TGTGCCAGCAGACAAACCCCCAGGACGGAGACCGGGGAGCTGTTTTTT.

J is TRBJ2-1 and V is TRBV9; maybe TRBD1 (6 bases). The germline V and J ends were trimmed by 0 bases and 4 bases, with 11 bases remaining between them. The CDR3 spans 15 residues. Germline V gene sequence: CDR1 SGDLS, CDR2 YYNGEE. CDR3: CASSVEGDRYNEQFF. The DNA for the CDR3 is TGTGCCAGCAGCGTAGAGGGGGATCGATACAATGAGCAGTTCTTC.

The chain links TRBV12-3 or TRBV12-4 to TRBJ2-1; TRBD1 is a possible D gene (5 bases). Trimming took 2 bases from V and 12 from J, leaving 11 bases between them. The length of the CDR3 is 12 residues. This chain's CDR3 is CASSLSRQGQFF. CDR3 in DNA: TGTGCCAGCAGTTTAAGCCGGCAGGGGCAGTTCTTC.

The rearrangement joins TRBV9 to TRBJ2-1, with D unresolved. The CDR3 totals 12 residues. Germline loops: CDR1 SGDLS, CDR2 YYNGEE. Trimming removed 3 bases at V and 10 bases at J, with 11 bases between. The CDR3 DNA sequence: TGTGCCAGCAGCGCCGGTGTTGGGGAGCAGTTCTTC. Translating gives CASSAGVGEQFF.

CDR3: CASSLSRDLYEQYF. The CDR3 coding sequence is TGTGCCAGCAGTTTATCCAGGGATCTCTACGAGCAGTACTTC. This chain links TRBV27 with TRBJ2-7; TRBD1 might be the D (5 bases). The length of the CDR3 is 14 residues. Germline CDR1 is MNHEY and CDR2 is SMNVEV (reference sequence). Trimming shortened V by 0 bases and J by 3 bases, and 9 bases separated the two germline ends.